Below, 10 T cell receptor beta chains from the same sample are listed, as sequenced in a study of shared clonotypes between healthy human individuals. TCRdb's table, derived via immunoSEQ multiplex PCR, lists solely in-frame clones and lacks some. The repertoire consists of about 2,500,000 clones, with approximately 94% occurring once and the leading ten covering 0.14%. Sample: naive CD4+ T cells sorted from blood. Specified subset: CD45RA+ positively selected. Receptor source: a man younger than 35 in good health.

This clone was counted once. The chain is built from TRBV6-5 and TRBJ2-1, with D unresolved. The CDR3 is 12 amino acids. The germline V gene has CDR1 MNHEY and CDR2 SVGAGI. Deletions cut 7 bases from V and 6 bases from J, with 10 bases between. The CDR3, as DNA: TGTGCCAGCAAGGGCCTGACCAATGAGCAGTTCTTC. Translated, it gives CASKGLTNEQFF.

The V and J genes are TRBV4-1 and TRBJ1-2, with D hard to call. Germline V gene sequence: CDR1 MGHRA, CDR2 YSYEKL. This CDR3 is built from 15 residues. Trimming stripped 6 bases from V and 4 bases from J, with 18 bases between. The CDR3 reads CASRASTASSYGYTF. The CDR3 DNA reads as TGCGCCAGCAGGGCCTCCACAGCCTCTAGCTATGGCTACACCTTC.

V and J are TRBV19 and TRBJ1-2; no firm D call. V lost 4 bases and J 8 bases, leaving 14 bases between the germline ends. Germline V CDR1 and CDR2: LNHDA, SQIVND (reference sequence). The CDR3 has 13 amino acids. The CDR3: CASSTSRPGGYTF. The DNA of the CDR3 is TGTGCCAGTAGTACCTCCAGGCCGGGCGGCTACACCTTC.

The chain uses TRBV19 and TRBJ1-5; TRBD1 aligns across 9 bases. V was pared by 3 bases and J by 5 bases, with 5 bases of the junction left unmatched. The CDR3 has 15 amino acids. Looked up from germline, CDR1 is LNHDA and CDR2 is SQIVND (reference sequence). Written as DNA, the CDR3 is TGTGCCAGTAGTATTCCGGGACAGGGTTATCAGCCCCAGCATTTT. Translation gives CASSIPGQGYQPQHF.

The chain joins TRBV10-3 to TRBJ2-1; the match to TRBD1 covers 9 bases. The CDR3 consists of 15 residues. Germline CDR1 ENHRY, CDR2 SYGVKD. The junction had 10 bases not matched to a gene; V was cut back by 6 bases and J by 7 bases. CDR3 in amino acids: CAIRDDRGFINEQFF. CDR3 in DNA: TGTGCCATCAGGGATGACAGGGGGTTTATTAATGAGCAGTTCTTC.

The CDR3 region has the DNA TGCGCCAGCAGCCAAGAGAGGGCAGGGGCACATGGCTACACCTTC. This translates into CASSQERAGAHGYTF. The chain joins TRBV4-1 to TRBJ1-2, with a possible D match to TRBD1 (6 bases). The germline V gene has CDR1 MGHRA and CDR2 YSYEKL. V was trimmed by 0 bases and J by 6 bases, leaving 14 bases between them. CDR3 length: 15 residues.

V usage is TRBV21-1 and J usage is TRBJ2-7; the D call of TRBD1 is as the table states it, not checked on the DNA. TRBV21-1 is a listed pseudogene. The CDR3 has 13 amino acids. CDR3: CASLGQGGREQYF. In DNA, the CDR3 is TGTGCCAGCTTGGGACAGGGTGGTCGCGAGCAGTACTTC.

This chain connects TRBV13 to TRBJ2-3; D gene unclear. From germline, CDR1 is PRHDT and CDR2 FYEKMQ (reference sequence). V was pared by 3 bases and J by 0 bases, with 7 bases between. CDR3 length equals 14 residues. DNA of the CDR3: TGTGCCAGCAGCTTGACCCGTAGCACAGATACGCAGTATTTT. Protein sequence: CASSLTRSTDTQYF.

The chain is built from TRBV14 and TRBJ2-5; 10 bases map to TRBD2. This CDR3 is 16 amino acids long. J lost 7 bases, V lost 4 bases, and 12 bases had no gene match. Germline V CDR1 and CDR2: SGHDN, FVKESK. CDR3 residues: CASSPTSGALSWTQYF. CDR3 DNA sequence: TGTGCCAGCAGCCCCACTAGCGGGGCCCTGAGTTGGACCCAGTACTTC.

V gene TRBV6-6 combines with J gene TRBJ2-1; no definite D call. The CDR3 loop spans 14 amino acids. V was clipped by 0 bases and J by 5 bases, with 8 bases between them. Germline V gene sequence: CDR1 MNHNY, CDR2 SVGAGI (reference sequence). The CDR3 DNA sequence: TGTGCCAGCAGTTACTCGAGTCAACACAATGAGCAGTTCTTC. Amino acids: CASSYSSQHNEQFF.